This record concerns one TCR beta chain sequence. This specimen comes from a study of blood T cell repertoires in COVID-19. Study context: Spain, Italy and the United States supplied samples that represented acute and convalescent COVID-19. PBMCs, B-cell-depleted T cells, or T cells were the source of the cDNA or gDNA that made up the material.

The CDR3 sequence is 15 residues long. The V end lost 6 bases, the J end lost 2 bases, and 13 bases lay between the germline ends. Germline V gives CDR1 LNHDA, CDR2 SQIVND (reference sequence). As processed by the authors: Reference gene primer amplification in the assay estimated nucleated cell counts. Sequencing was performed with immunoSEQ multiplex PCR; in TCRdb, only in-frame clones are kept and a portion is missing. V, J and clone size reflect that table, while D and trimming were determined from the DNA. The repertoire holds around 330,000 clones, approximately 90% seen once, with approximately 1.6% in the top ten. Recruited during active infection, patients (from Seattle) were subsequently followed longitudinally.

J is TRBJ1-4 and V is TRBV19; a possible D gene is TRBD1 (6 bases). The clonotype comes from a woman younger than 45 with COVID-19, enrolled during active disease. The sequenced sample consisted of peripheral blood. CDR3 DNA: TGTGCCAGTAGAAGACAGGCTGCTACTAATGAAAAACTGTTTTTT. Translation gives CASRRQAATNEKLFF.